This T cell receptor beta chain derives from a study of T cell responses to AZD1222 COVID-19 vaccine. Data came from immunoSEQ multiplex PCR; TCRdb stores just in-frame clones and leaves some out. The sample lists about 120,000 clones, approximately 90% seen once, with 8.4% in the top ten. CDR3 length: 17 residues. Germline CDR1 SGHTA, CDR2 FQGTGA. Between the trimmed V and J ends, which lost 0 bases and 2 bases, there was a span of 14 bases. The gene calls are TRBV7-3 and TRBJ2-1; D possibly uses TRBD1 or TRBD2 (5 bases each). The specimen comprised peripheral blood, sampled on day 0 of AZD1222 vaccination. This clonotype originated in an adult in good health. In DNA, the CDR3 is TGTGCCAGCAGCTTAACAGGAGGCCGAGGGGCCTACAATGAGCAGTTCTTC. Amino acids: CASSLTGGRGAYNEQFF.